The text below deals with one T cell receptor beta chain. The CDR3 contains 16 residues. The V gene end was trimmed by 1 base and the J gene end by 5 bases; junction bases not matched to a gene: 5. CDR1 MDHEN and CDR2 SYDVKM come from the germline V gene. The sample originates from a study of shared clonotypes between healthy human individuals. The authors divided CD4+ cells into CD45RA+ naive and CD45RA-negative memory subsets. Genomic DNA per cell subset filled all wells of several immunoSEQ plates. TCRdb's copy holds only in-frame clones and misses some; the assay was immunoSEQ multiplex PCR. Among 2 million to 2.5 million clones listed, just over 90% were seen once.

The sequence came from a man younger than 30 in good health. Some clones in this sample may be carry-over from other donors' samples. The sample consisted of naive CD4+ T cells from PBMCs. Subset given: CD45RA+ positively selected. The V call is TRBV28, the J call TRBJ2-2; 9 bases fit TRBD1. This chain's CDR3 is CASSLYLGQGTGELFF. The CDR3 bases are TGTGCCAGCAGTTTATATCTCGGACAGGGGACCGGGGAGCTGTTTTTT.